This TCR beta chain appears in the sequencing data of a study of long-term antiretroviral therapy in people with HIV. Broader study findings: Collection of the blood took place between about 2004 and 2018. The ART regimens in use then may have been less effective than current ones. The study found narrower CDR3 length ranges in HIV repertoires than in controls.

Survey-level immunoSEQ v3.0 assays were run. Libraries were prepared by immunoSEQ multiplex PCR; TCRdb keeps only in-frame clonotypes and omits some of them. The data contain about 30,000 clones, roughly 94% of them singletons. As for this clone: Its target is unknown.

Germline loops: CDR1 MNHNS, CDR2 SASEGT. The V and J ends lost 6 bases and 1 base respectively, with 9 bases between them. The length of the CDR3 is 14 residues. Cryopreserved PBMC, at roughly 0.95-11 million per sample, were present before DNA extraction. The sequence derives from a man in his fifties or sixties with HIV. The sequenced sample was unsorted PBMCs, obtained 5.3 years after starting antiretroviral therapy. The rearrangement uses TRBV6-1 and TRBJ2-2; D uncertain. The CDR3 sequence: CASSFTRNTGELFF. DNA for the CDR3: TGTGCCAGCAGCTTTACTCGGAACACCGGGGAGCTGTTTTTT.